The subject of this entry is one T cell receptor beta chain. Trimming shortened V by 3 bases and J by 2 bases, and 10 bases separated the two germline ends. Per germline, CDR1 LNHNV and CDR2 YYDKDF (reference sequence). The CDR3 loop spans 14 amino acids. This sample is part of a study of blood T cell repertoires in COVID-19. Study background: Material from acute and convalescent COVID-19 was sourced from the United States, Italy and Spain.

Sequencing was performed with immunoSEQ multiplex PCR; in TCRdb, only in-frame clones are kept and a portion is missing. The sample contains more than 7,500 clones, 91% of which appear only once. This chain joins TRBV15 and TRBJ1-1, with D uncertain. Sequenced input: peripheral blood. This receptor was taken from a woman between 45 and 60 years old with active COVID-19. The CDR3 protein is CATSSQATNTEAFF. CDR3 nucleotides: TGTGCCACCAGCAGCCAAGCCACCAACACTGAAGCTTTCTTT.